A single sample gave rise to the 28 T cell receptor beta chains below, sequenced in a study of T cell repertoires in cytomegalovirus infection. TCRdb analysed the reads with MiXCR anew, one entry per CDR3 protein. In the table there are about 450,000 distinct CDR3 sequences, under 40% of which are singletons. What was sequenced was PBMCs. The receptors shown here come from a human donor in good health (CMV status not recorded). Some clones in this sample may be carry-over from other donors' samples.

The chain joins TRBV2 to TRBJ2-2; D is perhaps TRBD1 (6 bases). Germline CDR1 and CDR2: SNHLY and FYNNEI. The CDR3 totals 15 residues. Trimming shortened V by 2 bases and J by 4 bases, and 11 bases separated the two germline ends. The CDR3 region has the DNA TGTGCCAGCAGTGAATGGACAGTCGGCACCGGGGAGCTGTTTTTT. Amino acids: CASSEWTVGTGELFF. Filled out from reference TRBV2 and TRBJ2-2, the complete variable domain reads EPEVTQTPSHQVTQMGQEVILRCVPISNHLYFYWYRQILGQKVEFLVSFYNNEISEKSEIFDDQFSVERPDGSNFTLKIRSTKLEDSAMYFCASSEWTVGTGELFFGEGSRLTVL.

This chain links TRBV29-1 with TRBJ1-1; 7 bases align to TRBD1. CDR1 is SQVTM, CDR2 ANQGSEA, per germline. V dropped 6 bases and J dropped 1; count of bases not matched to a gene: 14. The CDR3 has 16 amino acids. CDR3 in DNA: TGCAGCGTCGAACATGCACCGGGACAGAGGAACACTGAAGCTTTCTTT. Translation gives CSVEHAPGQRNTEAFF.

CDR3 bases: TGTGCCAGCAGCTCCCAGTGGGACAGGGCCGGGAGGGACACCATATATTTT. Translating it yields CASSSQWDRAGRDTIYF. The chain carries TRBV7-9 and TRBJ1-3, with 9 bases that match TRBD1. Germline CDR1 SEHNR, CDR2 FQNEAQ (reference sequence). V lost 4 bases, J lost 8 bases, and 15 bases stayed unmatched. This CDR3 is built from 17 residues. The full variable domain, in which reference TRBV7-9 and TRBJ1-3 provide the parts outside the CDR3, is DTGVSQNPRHKITKRGQNVTFRCDPISEHNRLYWYRQTLGQGPEFLTYFQNEAQLEKSRLLSDRFSAERPKGSFSTLEIQRTEQGDSAMYLCASSSQWDRAGRDTIYFGEGSWLTVV.

The genes are TRBV7-8 and TRBJ1-6; D call uncertain. Germline CDR1 is SGHVS and CDR2 is FQNEAQ. V lost 4 bases and J lost 6, with 7 bases in between. The length of the CDR3 is 13 residues. The CDR3 protein is CASSSEINSPLHF. CDR3 DNA sequence: TGTGCCAGCAGCTCGGAGATTAATTCACCCCTCCACTTT. Drawing the rest from reference TRBV7-8 and TRBJ1-6, the complete variable domain is GAGVSQSPRYKVAKRGQDVALRCDPISGHVSLFWYQQALGQGPEFLTYFQNEAQLDKSGLPSDRFFAERPEGSVSTLKIQRTQQEDSAVYLCASSSEINSPLHFGNGTRLTVT.

The rearrangement links TRBV12-3 or TRBV12-4 to TRBJ1-1; D uncertain. The CDR3 sequence is 14 residues long. V gave up 1 base and J gave up 1 base, with 7 bases separating them. The chain's CDR3 is CASSLGRENTEAFF. DNA for the CDR3: TGTGCCAGCAGTTTAGGACGGGAGAACACTGAAGCTTTCTTT.

The chain employs TRBV19 and TRBJ2-1; 7 bases are shared with TRBD2. Trimming took 5 bases from V and 4 from J; bases not matched to a gene: 5. This CDR3 region has 14 residues. Germline V gene sequence: CDR1 LNHDA, CDR2 SQIVND (reference sequence). CDR3 amino acids: CASSRRGGYNEQFF. CDR3 sequence (DNA): TGTGCCAGTAGTCGGAGGGGAGGGTACAATGAGCAGTTCTTC. Looking up the rest from reference TRBV19 and TRBJ2-1 gives the full variable domain: DGGITQSPKYLFRKEGQNVTLSCEQNLNHDAMYWYRQDPGQGLRLIYYSQIVNDFQKGDIAEGYSVSREKKESFPLTVTSAQKNPTAFYLCASSRRGGYNEQFFGPGTRLTVL.

V gene TRBV6-5 combines with J gene TRBJ1-2; no firm D call. This CDR3 contains 14 residues. Trimming left V 0 bases short and J 8 bases short, with 13 bases between. Germline assignment: CDR1 MNHEY and CDR2 SVGAGI. Here the CDR3 DNA reads TGTGCCAGCAGTTACTCGGGCCCCTGGGAGGGCTACACCTTC. This sequence encodes CASSYSGPWEGYTF.

J is TRBJ2-3 and V is TRBV27; D is uncertain. Germline V gives CDR1 MNHEY, CDR2 SMNVEV (reference sequence). V shed 4 bases and J shed 2 bases, with 7 bases lying between them. The CDR3 totals 13 residues. The DNA for the CDR3 is TGTGCCAGCAGTTCTAGTCCCACAGATACGCAGTATTTT. Translation gives CASSSSPTDTQYF.

On this clonotype itself: Given a much more abundant clone one base away, this may be a read error. This chain uses TRBV7-9 with TRBJ2-2; D could derive from TRBD1 or TRBD2 (5 bases each). CDR1 is SEHNR, CDR2 FQNEAQ, per germline (reference sequence). This CDR3 is built from 15 residues. CDR3 nucleotide sequence: TGTGCCAGCAGCTTACTAATCCCGAACACCGGGGCGCTGTTTTTT. This sequence encodes CASSLLIPNTGALFF.

This clonotype came up a few times. The genes are TRBV5-6 and TRBJ1-1; TRBD1 might be the D (5 bases). Trimming took 3 bases from V and 8 from J, leaving 8 bases between them. The length of the CDR3 is 11 residues. CDR1 is SGHDT and CDR2 is YYEEEE in the germline V gene. CDR3 region: CASSWDSEAFF. The CDR3 DNA follows: TGTGCCAGCAGCTGGGACTCCGAAGCTTTCTTT.

The J gene is TRBJ2-1, the V gene TRBV28; D perhaps matches TRBD1 (6 bases). The CDR3 runs to 17 residues. V lost 6 bases, J lost 0 bases, and 18 bases lay in between. CDR1 MDHEN and CDR2 SYDVKM come from the germline V gene. The CDR3 nucleotides read TGTGCCAGCAGCAGTAACACAGGGTTGAGCTCCTACAATGAGCAGTTCTTC. The encoded protein is CASSSNTGLSSYNEQFF.

A few counts support this clonotype. V gene TRBV20-1 combines with J gene TRBJ1-1, with D tentatively TRBD1 (5 bases). From germline, CDR1 is DFQATT and CDR2 SNEGSKA (reference sequence). V shed 8 bases and J shed 2 bases, with 12 bases lying between them. The CDR3 runs to 12 residues. The CDR3: CSPGGGNTEAFF. The CDR3 DNA follows: TGCAGTCCCGGCGGGGGTAACACTGAAGCTTTCTTT.

This clonotype was seen only a few times. This sequence joins TRBV20-1 and TRBJ2-1, with TRBD1 matching over 8 bases. Looked up from germline, CDR1 is DFQATT and CDR2 is SNEGSKA (reference sequence). The ends lost 1 base at V and 3 bases at J; junction bases unmatched: 8. CDR3 size: 16 residues. The CDR3 nucleotides read TGCAGTGCTAGAGGTGGGACAGGAACCCTCTACAATGAGCAGTTCTTC. Translating it yields CSARGGTGTLYNEQFF.

This chain links TRBV3-1 with TRBJ1-1; TRBD1 matches at 9 bases. After removal of 3 bases from V and 0 bases from J, the junction contained 2 bases not matched to a gene. The CDR3 contains 15 residues. Germline CDR1 and CDR2: LGHDT and YNNKEL (reference sequence). The CDR3 sequence: CASSHGQGMNTEAFF. CDR3 bases: TGTGCCAGCAGCCACGGACAGGGGATGAACACTGAAGCTTTCTTT.

This chain uses TRBV2 with TRBJ2-2, with 8 bases fitting TRBD2. This CDR3 has 16 residues. The J segment lost 7 bases and the V segment lost 0 bases, leaving 7 bases of the junction unmatched. Germline values: CDR1 SNHLY, CDR2 FYNNEI. Here the CDR3 reads CASSEASGAVSGELFF. CDR3 in DNA: TGTGCCAGCAGTGAAGCTAGCGGGGCCGTGAGCGGGGAGCTGTTTTTT.

The rearrangement links TRBV24-1 to TRBJ1-5; D gene uncertain. V was shortened by 5 bases and J by 3 bases, with 7 bases between the two germline ends. Germline V gene data show CDR1 as KGHDR and CDR2 as SFDVKD. The CDR3 is made up of 13 amino acids. The CDR3 bases are TGTGCCACCAGTGCCAGCTTCAATCAGCCCCAGCATTTT. It codes for CATSASFNQPQHF.

This clonotype turned up a few times. This chain uses TRBV7-2 with TRBJ2-3; tentatively, D is TRBD2 (5 bases). The V gene lost 5 bases and the J gene lost 0 bases, with 15 bases spanning the gap. CDR1 is SGHTA and CDR2 is FQGNSA in the germline V gene. This CDR3 contains 16 residues. CDR3 sequence (DNA): TGTGCCAGCAGCAAGCCCGCGGGCCTTAGCACAGATACGCAGTATTTT. It encodes CASSKPAGLSTDTQYF.

In its sample, this clonotype was seen a few times. The chain carries TRBV7-3 and TRBJ1-1; D uncertain. Germline-derived CDR1 and CDR2 are SGHTA and FQGTGA. This CDR3 comprises 13 residues. Trimming removed 0 bases from V and 5 bases from J, with 7 bases in between. This CDR3 reads CASSLTFGTEAFF. DNA for the CDR3: TGTGCCAGCAGCTTAACCTTTGGAACTGAAGCTTTCTTT.

This clonotype showed up many times. V is TRBV7-2 and J is TRBJ1-6; D gene ambiguous. V was pared by 6 bases and J by 3 bases, with 6 bases between. Per the germline V gene, CDR1 is SGHTA and CDR2 is FQGNSA. This CDR3 is 13 amino acids long. CDR3 in DNA: TGTGCCAGCAGACCGGGCTATAATTCACCCCTCCACTTT. As protein: CASRPGYNSPLHF.

This clonotype was counted between two and nine times. The chain has TRBV28 and TRBJ1-2; 8 bases align to TRBD1. V was clipped by 5 bases and J by 5 bases; unmatched bases: 7. The V gene's germline CDR1 is MDHEN and CDR2 SYDVKM. This CDR3 is built from 14 residues. The CDR3, as DNA: TGTGCCAGCAGTGAAACAGGGGGTAATTATGGCTACACCTTC. Encoded protein: CASSETGGNYGYTF.

This clonotype was counted ten times or more. The chain is built from TRBV28 and TRBJ2-5; 10 positions agree with TRBD2. The J segment lost 0 bases and the V segment lost 4 bases, leaving 5 bases of the junction unmatched. The CDR3 sequence is 16 residues long. From germline, CDR1 is MDHEN and CDR2 SYDVKM. The CDR3: CASSSHSGGHQETQYF. CDR3 DNA sequence: TGTGCCAGCAGTTCCCATAGCGGGGGGCACCAAGAGACCCAGTACTTC.

The rearrangement uses TRBV19 and TRBJ2-2; the D gene could be TRBD1 or TRBD2 (5 bases each). Germline V lookup: CDR1 LNHDA, CDR2 SQIVND (reference sequence). Trimming shortened V by 5 bases and J by 10 bases, and 14 bases separated the two germline ends. This CDR3 spans 13 amino acids. Here the CDR3 reads CASSEGIFVELFF. In DNA form, the CDR3 reads TGTGCCAGTAGTGAGGGGATCTTCGTGGAGCTGTTTTTT.

This sequence joins TRBV7-2 and TRBJ2-4; D not resolved. Germline CDR1 and CDR2: SGHTA and FQGNSA. Between the trimmed V and J ends, which lost 5 bases and 5 bases, there was a span of 10 bases. This CDR3 comprises 13 residues. The CDR3 is CASSPTEQNIQYF. CDR3 nucleotide sequence: TGTGCCAGCAGCCCCACAGAACAAAACATTCAGTACTTC.

Only a few counts were recorded for this clonotype. This sequence joins TRBV28 and TRBJ1-6; D is uncertain. Germline V CDR1 and CDR2: MDHEN, SYDVKM. V dropped 5 bases and J dropped 6 bases, with 17 bases sitting between them. This CDR3 comprises 16 residues. For the CDR3, the DNA is TGTGCCAGCAGTCTTCCTAGTGGAAGACTTAATTCACCCCTCCACTTT. It specifies CASSLPSGRLNSPLHF.

This clonotype was detected only a few times. The chain carries TRBV6-5 and TRBJ2-3, with 8 nucleotides matching TRBD1. The CDR3 consists of 16 residues. J was trimmed by 4 bases and V by 0 bases; bases with no gene match: 6. Per the germline V gene, CDR1 is MNHEY and CDR2 is SVGAGI. CDR3: CASSYSRDRGADTQYF. The CDR3 DNA sequence: TGTGCCAGCAGTTACTCTCGAGACAGGGGCGCAGATACGCAGTATTTT.

This clonotype was counted between two and nine times. The chain uses TRBV19 and TRBJ1-1; D remains unclear. Germline V gene sequence: CDR1 LNHDA, CDR2 SQIVND (reference sequence). The CDR3 totals 15 residues. Trimming took 3 bases from V and 0 from J, leaving 11 bases between them. CDR3 loop: CASSIASTMNTEAFF. The CDR3 DNA reads TGTGCCAGTAGTATTGCTTCTACCATGAACACTGAAGCTTTCTTT.

V and J are TRBV11-2 and TRBJ2-2, with D uncertain. V lost 1 base, J lost 3 bases, and 9 bases lay in between. The V gene's germline CDR1 is SGHAT and CDR2 FQNNGV. CDR3 length: 15 residues. CDR3 in amino acids: CASSLVSGYTGELFF. The CDR3 bases are TGTGCCAGCAGCTTAGTTTCCGGGTACACCGGGGAGCTGTTTTTT. Full variable domain (rest looked up from reference TRBV11-2 and TRBJ2-2): EAGVAQSPRYKIIEKRQSVAFWCNPISGHATLYWYQQILGQGPKLLIQFQNNGVVDDSQLPKDRFSAERLKGVDSTLKIQPAKLEDSAVYLCASSLVSGYTGELFFGEGSRLTVL.

This clonotype was recorded at least ten times. The chain has TRBV7-9 and TRBJ2-5, with no clear D. V was cut by 1 base and J by 1 base, with 7 bases left in between. Germline assignment: CDR1 SEHNR and CDR2 FQNEAQ (reference sequence). There are 14 residues in the CDR3. The CDR3 nucleotides read TGTGCCAGCAGCTTAGTGGCAAGCCAAGAGACCCAGTACTTC. It is translated as CASSLVASQETQYF.